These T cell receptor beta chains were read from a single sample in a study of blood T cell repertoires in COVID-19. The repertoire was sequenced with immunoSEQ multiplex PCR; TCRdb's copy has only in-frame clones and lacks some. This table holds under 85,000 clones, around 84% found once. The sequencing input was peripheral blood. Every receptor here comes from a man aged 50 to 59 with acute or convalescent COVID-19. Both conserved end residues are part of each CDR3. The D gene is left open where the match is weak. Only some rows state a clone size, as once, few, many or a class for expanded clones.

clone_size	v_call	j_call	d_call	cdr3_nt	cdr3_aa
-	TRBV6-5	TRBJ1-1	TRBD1	TGTGCCAGCAGTTATGGACAGGGCTCCACTGAAGCTTTCTTT	CASSYGQGSTEAFF
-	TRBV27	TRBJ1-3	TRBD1	TGTGCCAGCAGCTCGACAGGGGCTGGAAACACCATATATTTT	CASSSTGAGNTIYF
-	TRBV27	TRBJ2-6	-	TGTGCCAGCAGTTTAAAAGTAGCTGGACAGAGCTCTGGGGCCAACGTCCTGACTTTC	CASSLKVAGQSSGANVLTF
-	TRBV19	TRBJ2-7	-	TGTGCCAGTAGTATTGTTCTAGCCTACGAGCAGTACTTC	CASSIVLAYEQYF
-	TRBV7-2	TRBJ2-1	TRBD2	TGTGCCAGCAGCTTGTGGACTAGCGGGAGTAATGAGCAGTTCTTC	CASSLWTSGSNEQFF
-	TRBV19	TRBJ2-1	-	TGTGCCAGTAGTATAGGGAGCGCCAACGGGGGAAATGAGCAGTTCTTC	CASSIGSANGGNEQFF
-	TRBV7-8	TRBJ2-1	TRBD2	TGTGCCAGCAGCCGGTCGGGGAGTGGCGGGAGGGCTAATGAGCAGTTCTTC	CASSRSGSGGRANEQFF
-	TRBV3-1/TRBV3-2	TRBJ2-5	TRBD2	TGTGCCAGCAGCCAACATATGACTAGCAGCGAGACCCAGTACTTC	CASSQHMTSSETQYF
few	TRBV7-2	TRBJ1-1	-	TGTGCCAGCAGCTTAAGGGGTTTGAACACTGAAGCTTTCTTT	CASSLRGLNTEAFF
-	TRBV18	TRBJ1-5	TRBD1	TGTGCCAGCTCTCCGGGACAGGGAGAGCCCCAGCATTTT	CASSPGQGEPQHF
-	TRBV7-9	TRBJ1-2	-	TGTGCCAGCAGCATGATCGGTCCCTCCTTC	CASSMIGPSF
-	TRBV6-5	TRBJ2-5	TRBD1	TGTGCCAGCAGTACCTTGACAGGGGGCCAAGAGACCCAGTACTTC	CASSTLTGGQETQYF
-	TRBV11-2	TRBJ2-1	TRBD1	TGTGCCAGCAGCTTCTCGGAGGGACAGGGGTATGAGCAGTTCTTC	CASSFSEGQGYEQFF
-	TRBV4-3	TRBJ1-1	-	TGCGCCAGCAGGGGACAAACCACTGAAGCTTTCTTT	CASRGQTTEAFF
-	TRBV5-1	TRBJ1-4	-	TGCGCCAGCAGCTTGGGGGCAGTTAAGGAAAAACTGTTTTTT	CASSLGAVKEKLFF
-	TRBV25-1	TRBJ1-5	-	TGTGCCAGCAGTCTAACAGGGAATCAGCCCCAGCATTTT	CASSLTGNQPQHF
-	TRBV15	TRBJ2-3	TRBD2	TGTGCCACCAGCAGAGCCGGGACTAGCCATTCAAGCACAGATACGCAGTATTTT	CATSRAGTSHSSTDTQYF
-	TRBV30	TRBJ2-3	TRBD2	TGTGCCTGGAGTCCGCCGGGACTAGCGGGAGTTGTTACGCAGTATTTT	CAWSPPGLAGVVTQYF
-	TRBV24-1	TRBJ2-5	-	TGTGCCACCAGTGGGGCAGGGACACAAGAGACCCAGTACTTC	CATSGAGTQETQYF
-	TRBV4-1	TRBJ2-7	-	TGCGCCAGCAGCCAAGAAACTAGTATCCATCTCGAGCAGTACTTC	CASSQETSIHLEQYF
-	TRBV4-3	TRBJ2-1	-	TGCGCCAGCAGCCAAGCTAGGAGGAGCTCCTACAATGAGCAGTTCTTC	CASSQARRSSYNEQFF
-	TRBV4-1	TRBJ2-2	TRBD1	TGCGCCAGCAGCCAACTGGGACAGGGGCCTCTCGGGAGCACCGGGGAGCTGTTTTTT	CASSQLGQGPLGSTGELFF
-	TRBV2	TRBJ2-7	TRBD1	TGTGCCAGCAGTTTCCGGACAGGGGGCCACGAGCAGTACTTC	CASSFRTGGHEQYF
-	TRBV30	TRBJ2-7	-	TGTGCCTGGAGTGGGATTGAGGGCGGGCGGTACGAGCAGTACTTC	CAWSGIEGGRYEQYF
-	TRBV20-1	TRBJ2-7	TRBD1	TGCAGTGCCGGGGACAGCTACGAGCAGTACTTC	CSAGDSYEQYF
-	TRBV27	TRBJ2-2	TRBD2	TGTGCCAGCAGTTTACTTGGCGGGAGGACACCCGGGGAGCTGTTTTTT	CASSLLGGRTPGELFF
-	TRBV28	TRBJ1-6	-	TGTGCCAGCAGTCCCACACTTAAACCGAGGAGCTCCTATAATTCACCCCTCCACTTT	CASSPTLKPRSSYNSPLHF
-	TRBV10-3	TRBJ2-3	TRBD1	TGTGCCATCAGTGGAGGGGAACGACAGGGGCCCACAGATACGCAGTATTTT	CAISGGERQGPTDTQYF
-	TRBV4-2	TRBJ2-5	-	TGTGCCAGCGGGGTGGAGGGAGAGACCCAGTACTTC	CASGVEGETQYF
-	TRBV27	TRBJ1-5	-	TGTGCCAGCAGCATAACAGGGCCCAATCAGCCCCAGCATTTT	CASSITGPNQPQHF
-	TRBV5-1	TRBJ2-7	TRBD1	TGCGCCAGCAGCTTGGGGCAAAGGACAGGATCGTACGAGCAGTACTTC	CASSLGQRTGSYEQYF
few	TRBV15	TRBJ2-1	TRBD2	TGTGCCACCAGCAGAGAGGGCGGGAGGTTCTACAATGAGCAGTTCTTC	CATSREGGRFYNEQFF
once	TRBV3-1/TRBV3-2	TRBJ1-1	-	TGTGCCAGCAGCCAAGGGGACGGGAGTGAAGCTTTCTTT	CASSQGDGSEAFF
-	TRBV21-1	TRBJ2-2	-	TGTGCCAGCAGTCGTTACAGGGGGTCCGGGGAGCTGTTTTTT	CASSRYRGSGELFF
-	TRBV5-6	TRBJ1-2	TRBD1	TGTGCCAGCAGCTGGGACAGGGTGTATCATGGCTACACCTTC	CASSWDRVYHGYTF
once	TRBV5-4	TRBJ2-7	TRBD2	TGTGCCAGCAGCCTTACTAGCGGATCCTACGAGCAGTACTTC	CASSLTSGSYEQYF
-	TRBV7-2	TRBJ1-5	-	TGTGCCAGCAGCTTATTAGGAGATCAGCCCCAGCATTTT	CASSLLGDQPQHF
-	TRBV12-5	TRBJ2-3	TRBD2	TGTGCTAGTGGGCCGACTAGCGGGAGTGGAACAGATACGCAGTATTTT	CASGPTSGSGTDTQYF
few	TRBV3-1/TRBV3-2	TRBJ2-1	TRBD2	TGTGCCAGCAGCCAAGATTGGGCTAGCGGGAGAGGCCGCAATGAGCAGTTCTTC	CASSQDWASGRGRNEQFF
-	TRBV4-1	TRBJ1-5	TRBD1	TGCGCCAGCAGCCCCGGTTCGGGACAGGACATTATAAGCAACCAGCCCCAGCATTTT	CASSPGSGQDIISNQPQHF
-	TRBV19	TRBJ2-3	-	TGTGCCAGTAGTATCGGACTCAGCACAGATACGCAGTATTTT	CASSIGLSTDTQYF
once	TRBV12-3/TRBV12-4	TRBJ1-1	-	TGTGCCAGCAGTATGCAAGGGGGAACTGAAGCTTTCTTT	CASSMQGGTEAFF
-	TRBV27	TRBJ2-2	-	TGTGCCAGCAGTATTACGACAGGGAACACCGGGGAGCTGTTTTTT	CASSITTGNTGELFF
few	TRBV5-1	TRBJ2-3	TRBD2	TGCGCCAGCAAGGCACCCTCCCGACTAGCGGGACCGACAGATACGCAGTATTTT	CASKAPSRLAGPTDTQYF
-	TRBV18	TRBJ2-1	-	TGTGCCAGCTCACCACGCCTAGACAGCGTTGAGCAGTTCTTC	CASSPRLDSVEQFF
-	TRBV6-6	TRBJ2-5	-	TGTGCCAGCGAGGGAAGTCCTTTACAAGAGACCCAGTACTTC	CASEGSPLQETQYF
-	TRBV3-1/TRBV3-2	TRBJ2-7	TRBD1	TGTGCCAGCAGCCAAGGGGACAGGGGGTATTACGAGCAGTACTTC	CASSQGDRGYYEQYF
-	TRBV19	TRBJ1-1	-	TGTGCCAGTAGTATAGAGCGTGTGCGGAACACTGAAGCTTTCTTT	CASSIERVRNTEAFF
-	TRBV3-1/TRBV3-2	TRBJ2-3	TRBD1	TGTGCCAGCAGCCAAGAGGTAAGACAGGGGACCACAGATACGCAGTATTTT	CASSQEVRQGTTDTQYF
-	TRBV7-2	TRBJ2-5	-	TGTGCCAGCAGCTCGGACAGACGGGAGACCCAGTACTTC	CASSSDRRETQYF
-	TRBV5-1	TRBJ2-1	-	TGCGCCAGCAGCTTGGGTCCCTTGAATGAGCAGTTCTTC	CASSLGPLNEQFF
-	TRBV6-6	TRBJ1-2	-	TGTGCCAGCAGTTACAGCAACTATGGCTACACCTTC	CASSYSNYGYTF
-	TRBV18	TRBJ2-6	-	TGTGCCAGCTCACGAGGGTTGTCCGGGGCCAACGTCCTGACTTTC	CASSRGLSGANVLTF
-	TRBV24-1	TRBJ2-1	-	TGTGCCACCAGTGATCTCGGACAGGGAGGGAACAATGAGCAGTTCTTC	CATSDLGQGGNNEQFF
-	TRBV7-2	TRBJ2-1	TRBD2	TGTGCCAGCAGCTTAGGGACTAGCGCGTTCGGGCAGCAGTTCTTC	CASSLGTSAFGQQFF
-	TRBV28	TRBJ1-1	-	TGTGCCAGCGCACCGCTAGACACTGAAGCTTTCTTT	CASAPLDTEAFF
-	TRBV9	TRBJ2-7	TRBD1	TGTGCCAGCAGCAAGGGACAGGGCATAACCTACGAGCAGTACTTC	CASSKGQGITYEQYF
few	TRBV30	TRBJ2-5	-	TGTGCCTGGGGGCGGTGGCAGGGGGAGACCCAGTACTTC	CAWGRWQGETQYF
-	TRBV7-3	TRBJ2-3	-	TGTGCCAGCAGCTTAGGAGGTGCACAAACGGGTACGCAGTATTTT	CASSLGGAQTGTQYF
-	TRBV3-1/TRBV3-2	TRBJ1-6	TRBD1	TGTGCCAGCAGCCGAGCAGGGACAGGGGGCACTAGTAATTCACCCCTCCACTTT	CASSRAGTGGTSNSPLHF